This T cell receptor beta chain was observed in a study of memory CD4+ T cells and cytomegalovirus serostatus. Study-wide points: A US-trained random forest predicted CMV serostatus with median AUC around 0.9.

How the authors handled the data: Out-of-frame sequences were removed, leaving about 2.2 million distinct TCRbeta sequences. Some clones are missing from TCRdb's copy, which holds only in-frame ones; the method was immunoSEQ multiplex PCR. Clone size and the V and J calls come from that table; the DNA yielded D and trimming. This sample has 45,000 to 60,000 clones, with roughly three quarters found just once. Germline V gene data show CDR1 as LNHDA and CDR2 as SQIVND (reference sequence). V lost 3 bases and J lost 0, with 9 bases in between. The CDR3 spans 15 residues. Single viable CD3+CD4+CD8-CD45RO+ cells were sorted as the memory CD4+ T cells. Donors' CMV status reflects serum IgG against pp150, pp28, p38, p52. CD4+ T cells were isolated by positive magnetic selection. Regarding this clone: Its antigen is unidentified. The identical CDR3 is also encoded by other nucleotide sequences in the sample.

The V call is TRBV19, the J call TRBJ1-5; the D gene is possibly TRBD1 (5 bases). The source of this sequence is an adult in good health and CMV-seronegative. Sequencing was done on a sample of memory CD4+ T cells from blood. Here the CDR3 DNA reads TGTGCCAGTAGTATGGGGCCTTATAGCAATCAGCCCCAGCATTTT. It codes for CASSMGPYSNQPQHF.